The 26 T cell receptor beta chains given below trace back to one sample, sequenced in a study of T cell responses to AZD1222 COVID-19 vaccine. The data were produced by immunoSEQ multiplex PCR, yet TCRdb's version contains in-frame clones alone and is incomplete. The sample shows roughly 190,000 clones, over 85% of them seen only once. The input for sequencing was peripheral blood, taken 28 days after the second dose of the MenACWY control vaccine. All receptors derive from an adult who received the MenACWY meningococcal vaccine as a control.

Written as DNA, the CDR3 is TGTGCCAGCAGCCCTGGGACTAGCGGCTACAATGAGCAGTTCTTC. It encodes CASSPGTSGYNEQFF. The gene calls are TRBV11-3 and TRBJ2-1; 11 nucleotides agree with TRBD2. After removal of 5 bases from V and 3 bases from J, the junction contained 3 bases not matched to a gene. Germline V gives CDR1 SGHNT, CDR2 YENEEA. The CDR3 runs to 15 residues.

This chain joins TRBV7-6 and TRBJ2-7, with D unresolved. Trimming cost V 3 bases and J 3 bases, with 9 bases left between them. The V gene's germline CDR1 is SGHVS and CDR2 FNYEAQ. This CDR3 spans 13 amino acids. The chain's CDR3 is CASSLVLNYEQYF. As DNA, the CDR3 is TGTGCCAGCAGCTTGGTGTTAAACTACGAGCAGTACTTC.

This clone was detected only once. V is TRBV18 and J is TRBJ1-1; D unclear. Germline lookup yields CDR1 KGHSH and CDR2 LQKENI. The CDR3 has 13 residues. The V and J ends lost 3 bases and 2 bases respectively, with 7 bases between them. The CDR3 here is CASSPLSNTEAFF. The CDR3 DNA reads TGTGCCAGCTCACCCCTTTCAAACACTGAAGCTTTCTTT.

The rearrangement joins TRBV28 to TRBJ1-4, with D perhaps TRBD1 (5 bases). The CDR3 spans 14 residues. The V end was cut by 2 bases, the J end by 7 bases, with 11 bases between. The germline gives CDR1 MDHEN, CDR2 SYDVKM. In DNA, the CDR3 is TGTGCCAGCAGTTTAGGAGGGGATGGTGAAAAACTGTTTTTT. This gives the protein CASSLGGDGEKLFF.

This chain links TRBV27 with TRBJ2-1; a weak D match, TRBD2 (6 bases). The V end was cut by 2 bases, the J end by 2 bases, with 13 bases between. Germline CDR1 and CDR2: MNHEY and SMNVEV (reference sequence). CDR3 size: 16 residues. The CDR3 DNA follows: TGTGCCAGCAGTTTAGGGACTTTTGCCCCCTACAATGAGCAGTTCTTC. Protein product: CASSLGTFAPYNEQFF.

V is TRBV29-1 and J is TRBJ1-1, with 9 bases lining up with TRBD1. The CDR3 is 14 amino acids. The junction had 6 bases not matched to a gene; V was cut back by 6 bases and J by 1 base. The germline CDR1 and CDR2 sequences are SQVTM and ANQGSEA. In DNA, the CDR3 is TGCAGCGTACGACAGGGGGTGGCGAACACTGAAGCTTTCTTT. Amino acid sequence: CSVRQGVANTEAFF.

The chain links TRBV7-2 to TRBJ1-2; D ambiguous. Per the germline V gene, CDR1 is SGHTA and CDR2 is FQGNSA. Trimming shortened V by 5 bases and J by 4 bases, and 8 bases separated the two germline ends. The CDR3 extends over 12 amino acids. CDR3 loop: CASSPDPYGYTF. CDR3 nucleotides: TGTGCCAGCAGCCCGGACCCCTATGGCTACACCTTC.

The gene calls are TRBV19 and TRBJ1-5, with 7 bases matching TRBD1. This CDR3 spans 15 amino acids. V gave up 6 bases and J gave up 5 bases; unmatched junction bases: 10. The germline CDR1 and CDR2 sequences are LNHDA and SQIVND (reference sequence). Here the CDR3 DNA reads TGTGCCAGTAGCTCCTCGGGGACAGTCTATCAGCCCCAGCATTTT. Translated, it gives CASSSSGTVYQPQHF.

The genes are TRBV28 and TRBJ1-2, with D unclear. The V end lost 8 bases, the J end lost 4 bases, and 11 bases lay between the germline ends. Per germline, CDR1 MDHEN and CDR2 SYDVKM. CDR3 length: 12 residues. The CDR3 nucleotides read TGTGCCAGCCGTTGGAGAGCCTATGGCTACACCTTC. The encoded protein is CASRWRAYGYTF.

The rearrangement links TRBV7-2 to TRBJ2-1; the match to TRBD2 covers 10 bases. Germline trimming cut 0 bases from V and 2 bases from J; bases unmatched to any gene: 4. From germline, CDR1 is SGHTA and CDR2 FQGNSA. The CDR3 length is 17 residues. The CDR3 coding sequence is TGTGCCAGCAGCTTAGCTTTTACTAGCGGGGCCTACAATGAGCAGTTCTTC. This codes for CASSLAFTSGAYNEQFF.

Only one count was recorded for this clone. The chain recombines TRBV21-1 with TRBJ1-5. TRBV21-1 is a pseudogene. CDR3 length: 16 residues. The CDR3 region is CASSNLQEPPEESQHF. The CDR3 bases are TGTGCCAGCAGCAATCTTCAGGAACCCCCTGAGGAATCCCAGCATTTT.

Comments on this clone: This specimen includes other DNA sequences encoding the same CDR3. The DNA for the CDR3 is TGTGCCAGCAGTTACGGCGAGACCCAGTACTTC. Protein product: CASSYGETQYF. The rearrangement links TRBV6-5 to TRBJ2-5; no clear D gene. Per germline, CDR1 MNHEY and CDR2 SVGAGI. The CDR3 sequence is 11 residues long. Trimming removed 2 bases from V and 5 bases from J, with 3 bases in between.

Only a few counts were recorded for this clone. The chain carries TRBV29-1 and TRBJ2-2, with 8 bases matching TRBD1. CDR1 SQVTM and CDR2 ANQGSEA come from the germline V gene. The CDR3 extends over 13 amino acids. The CDR3 loop reads CSIIPQGAGELFF. As DNA, the CDR3 is TGCAGTATAATCCCACAGGGGGCCGGGGAGCTGTTTTTT.

The chain carries TRBV4-2 and TRBJ2-1; 10 nucleotides match TRBD1. The CDR3 is 17 residues long. Germline assignment: CDR1 LGHNA and CDR2 YNFKEQ. After removal of 4 bases from V and 2 bases from J, the junction contained 8 bases not matched to a gene. This CDR3 is CASSPQLDRGTYNEQFF. CDR3 nucleotides: TGTGCCAGCAGCCCCCAGCTGGACAGGGGGACCTACAATGAGCAGTTCTTC.

This clone was detected once. For the CDR3, the DNA is TGCGCCAGCAGCCCCTACACTGCAACTAATGAAAAACTGTTTTTT. Its protein product is CASSPYTATNEKLFF. The chain is built from TRBV5-1 and TRBJ1-4; D not certain. The germline V gene encodes CDR1 SGHRS and CDR2 YFSETQ. The CDR3 is made up of 15 amino acids. V lost 4 bases and J lost 0, with 10 bases in between.

The chain links TRBV19 to TRBJ1-2; D is uncertain. Germline lookup yields CDR1 LNHDA and CDR2 SQIVND (reference sequence). The CDR3 is made up of 16 amino acids. The V gene lost 3 bases and the J gene lost 0 bases, with 14 bases spanning the gap. Written as DNA, the CDR3 is TGTGCCAGTAGTATTTGGATACAGCTATCTAACTATGGCTACACCTTC. Its protein product is CASSIWIQLSNYGYTF.

The V and J genes are TRBV7-9 and TRBJ2-1, with D possibly TRBD1 on 6 matching bases. Between the trimmed V and J ends, which lost 5 bases and 1 base, there was a span of 12 bases. The germline V gene has CDR1 SEHNR and CDR2 FQNEAQ (reference sequence). The CDR3 length is 15 residues. CDR3 in DNA: TGTGCCAGCAGCGAGGACAGTCTATCCTACAATGAGCAGTTCTTC. It codes for CASSEDSLSYNEQFF.

This rearrangement joins TRBV9 to TRBJ1-2, with a weak D call TRBD1 (6 bases). The CDR3 loop spans 13 amino acids. CDR1 and CDR2 from the germline V gene are SGDLS and YYNGEE. The V gene lost 7 bases and the J gene lost 4 bases, with 14 bases spanning the gap. The CDR3 loop reads CASRNRDRYGYTF. The CDR3 coding sequence is TGTGCCAGCCGGAACAGGGATCGCTATGGCTACACCTTC.

The chain has TRBV9 and TRBJ2-2, with a tentative D call TRBD2 (6 bases). CDR1 is SGDLS and CDR2 is YYNGEE in the germline V gene. Trimming took off 1 base at V and 4 bases at J, with 11 bases between the two ends. This CDR3 has 15 residues. The CDR3 coding sequence is TGTGCCAGCAGCGTAACCGGGAGCAGCACCGGGGAGCTGTTTTTT. As protein: CASSVTGSSTGELFF.

The chain uses TRBV19 and TRBJ1-1, with 8 bases lining up with TRBD1. The CDR3 sequence is 14 residues long. In germline, CDR1 is LNHDA, CDR2 SQIVND (reference sequence). V trimming: 5 bases; J trimming: 6 bases; junction bases outside the gene matches: 8. The CDR3 loop is CASSPDRVNAEAFF. The CDR3 coding sequence is TGTGCCAGTAGTCCGGACAGGGTAAACGCTGAAGCTTTCTTT.

J is TRBJ2-5 and V is TRBV5-5; D is uncertain. V lost 0 bases to trimming and J lost 8 bases, with 26 bases between them. The CDR3 runs to 18 residues. The germline CDR1 and CDR2 sequences are SGHKS and YYEKEE (reference sequence). As DNA, the CDR3 is TGTGCCAGCAGCTTGGTGCCCCCAGGTCAGAGCTCGTTTCTCACCCAGTACTTC. This sequence encodes CASSLVPPGQSSFLTQYF.

This clone is a singleton in its sample. The chain employs TRBV9 and TRBJ2-1; D may be TRBD1 (6 bases). The ends were cut back, 2 bases at V and 2 bases at J, with 20 bases in the middle. The germline CDR1 and CDR2 sequences are SGDLS and YYNGEE. This CDR3 has 18 amino acids. Here the CDR3 DNA reads TGTGCCAGCAGCGTGGTCTGGACCCCCGCAGGGGCCTACAATGAGCAGTTCTTC. Amino acids: CASSVVWTPAGAYNEQFF. The variable domain in full, with the rest retrieved from reference TRBV9 and TRBJ2-1, is DSGVTQTPKHLITATGQRVTLRCSPRSGDLSVYWYQQSLDQGLQFLIQYYNGEERAKGNILERFSAQQFPDLHSELNLSSLELGDSALYFCASSVVWTPAGAYNEQFFGPGTRLTVL.

The V gene is TRBV19, the J gene TRBJ2-4, with a tentative D call TRBD1 (6 bases). CDR1 is LNHDA and CDR2 is SQIVND in the germline V gene (reference sequence). CDR3 size: 17 residues. The V end lost 6 bases, the J end lost 1 base, and 19 bases lay between the germline ends. CDR3 in amino acids: CASSQLGGWRAKNIQYF. The CDR3 nucleotides are TGTGCCAGTAGCCAGTTAGGGGGTTGGAGGGCCAAAAACATTCAGTACTTC.

The V gene is TRBV11-2, the J gene TRBJ2-5, with D possibly matching TRBD2 (6 bases). Germline loops: CDR1 SGHAT, CDR2 FQNNGV. V lost 1 base and J lost 5, with 20 bases in between. CDR3 size: 17 residues. Written as DNA, the CDR3 is TGTGCCAGCAGCTTAGTTGCGGGACCATCGGGGTTGGAGACCCAGTACTTC. Amino acid sequence: CASSLVAGPSGLETQYF.

Only one count was recorded for this clone. The rearrangement links TRBV7-2 to TRBJ2-1, with 9 nucleotides matching TRBD1. Trimming cost V 10 bases and J 8 bases; bases outside gene matches: 9. The CDR3 length is 13 residues. Germline values: CDR1 SGHTA, CDR2 FQGNSA. The chain's CDR3 is CATWDRVIDEQFF. CDR3 bases: TGTGCCACCTGGGACAGGGTAATTGATGAGCAGTTCTTC.

This clone was observed once. The chain employs TRBV10-3 and TRBJ1-3; 8 nucleotides align to TRBD1. V was pared by 6 bases and J by 0 bases, with 7 bases of the junction left unmatched. Germline CDR1 ENHRY, CDR2 SYGVKD. There are 16 residues in the CDR3. CDR3 nucleotides: TGTGCCATCAGCCCCAGACAGGGGACCTCTGGAAACACCATATATTTT. Its translation is CAISPRQGTSGNTIYF.